These T cell receptor beta chains were read from a single sample in a study of vaccination and CD4 T cells after COVID-19. TCRdb passed the PCR reads through MiXCR, listing each CDR3 protein once. The sample yields around 10,000 distinct CDR3 sequences, about two fifths seen once. The antigens of these receptors remain unknown. The sample was CD4+ T cells from blood, cultured in vitro. All receptors come from a human donor in good health. CDR3s include the opening cysteine and the closing phenylalanine or tryptophan. Fields, in order: J gene, D gene, clone size, CDR3 length, V gene, CDR3 DNA, CDR3 protein. The D gene is left open where the match is weak. For some rows the clone size is stated as once, few or many, or as a class when expanded; others skip it.

TRBJ2-2	-	-	14	TRBV11-3	TGTGCCAGCAGCTTAGGGACTACCACCGGGGAGCTGTTTTTT	CASSLGTTTGELFF
TRBJ2-2	-	-	14	TRBV15	TGTGCCACCAGCAGAGATCGAGGGACCGGGGAGCTGTTTTTT	CATSRDRGTGELFF
TRBJ2-2	TRBD2	-	18	TRBV7-8	TGTGCCAGCAGCCTTAGGGCATTAGCGGGAGGGCCGCCCGGGGAGCTGTTTTTT	CASSLRALAGGPPGELFF
TRBJ2-3	-	-	15	TRBV4-3	TGCGCCAGCAGCCAGCTACTGGGGGTTTCGGATACGCAGTATTTT	CASSQLLGVSDTQYF
TRBJ2-3	TRBD2	-	17	TRBV4-2	TGTGCCAGCAGCCAAGGACTAGCGGGAGACGTCACAGATACGCAGTATTTT	CASSQGLAGDVTDTQYF
TRBJ2-7	-	-	11	TRBV6-1	TGTGCCAGCATAGATAGCTACGAGCAGTACTTC	CASIDSYEQYF
TRBJ2-7	TRBD2	-	14	TRBV20-1	TGCAGTGCCCACTCTAGCGGGCGCTCCTACGAGCAGTACTTC	CSAHSSGRSYEQYF
TRBJ2-2	-	few	17	TRBV20-1	TGCAGTGCTTTCCCTGGCGGGTCAGGAGTTCTAGGCGGGGAGCTGTTTTTT	CSAFPGGSGVLGGELFF
TRBJ1-5	-	-	17	TRBV28	TGTGCCAGCAGTTTATTTGTTCCAACCACAAGCAATCAGCCCCAGCATTTT	CASSLFVPTTSNQPQHF
TRBJ1-2	-	-	14	TRBV20-1	TGCAGTGCTGCCCCCCGTTTCCAGGGGAGCGGCTACACCTTC	CSAAPRFQGSGYTF
TRBJ2-7	TRBD1	-	14	TRBV18	TGTGCCAGCTCAGCGGGACAGGGTGCGTACGAGCAGTACTTC	CASSAGQGAYEQYF
TRBJ2-3	TRBD2	-	15	TRBV12-3/TRBV12-4	TGTGCCAGCACCACACCTCCCCGCGGGAGAGATACGCAGTATTTT	CASTTPPRGRDTQYF
TRBJ1-5	-	-	16	TRBV28	TGTGCCAGCAGCCCATACGGAGGGAAACTGAATCAGCCCCAGCATTTT	CASSPYGGKLNQPQHF
TRBJ1-4	-	once	13	TRBV20-1	TGCAGTGCTACGTCAGGGTTGAATGAAAAACTGTTTTTT	CSATSGLNEKLFF
TRBJ1-5	-	few	13	TRBV20-1	TGCAGTGCTAATAAGGCAGGGACTCAGCCCCAGCATTTT	CSANKAGTQPQHF
TRBJ2-7	-	few	15	TRBV6-5	TGTGCCAGCAGTTACTCGGAATTTCAGGGCTACGAGCAGTACTTC	CASSYSEFQGYEQYF
TRBJ1-5	-	medium-sized	13	TRBV25-1	TGTGCCAGCAGTGAATCAGGGAATCAGCCCCAGCATTTT	CASSESGNQPQHF
TRBJ1-2	-	-	14	TRBV5-6	TGTGCCAGCAGCGTGGGGGTTTCTAACTATGGCTACACCTTC	CASSVGVSNYGYTF
TRBJ2-5	TRBD2	-	14	TRBV4-1	TGCGCCAGCAGCCACGGACTAGCAGGGGAGACCCAGTACTTC	CASSHGLAGETQYF
TRBJ1-1	TRBD1	-	14	TRBV20-1	TGCAGTGCCTCACCGGGACAGGGGGTGGGGAAAGCTTTCTTT	CSASPGQGVGKAFF
TRBJ2-7	TRBD2	-	15	TRBV20-1	TGCAGTGCTGGACTTAGCGGGAGCGGGGCCTACGAGCAGTACTTC	CSAGLSGSGAYEQYF
TRBJ1-5	-	few	15	TRBV15	TGTGCCACCAGCAGAGATCGGGGAAAGGGCGAGCCCCAGCATTTT	CATSRDRGKGEPQHF
TRBJ2-3	-	-	14	TRBV2	TGTGCCAGCAGAGGGGACCTGGTGGCAGATACGCAGTATTTT	CASRGDLVADTQYF
TRBJ1-6	-	few	15	TRBV19	TGTGCCAGTAGTATAGAAGGGACAAGTCATTCACCCCTCCACTTT	CASSIEGTSHSPLHF
TRBJ2-7	-	few	14	TRBV5-4	TGTGCCAGCAGCTTGAGAGGACAGCTCTGGGAGCAGTACTTC	CASSLRGQLWEQYF
TRBJ2-2	-	-	14	TRBV20-1	TGCAGTGCTAGAGATTATGACCTCACCGGGGAGCTGTTTTTT	CSARDYDLTGELFF
TRBJ1-5	-	-	14	TRBV20-1	TGCAGTGCTAGGACCGGGAATAGCAATCAGCCCCAGCATTTT	CSARTGNSNQPQHF